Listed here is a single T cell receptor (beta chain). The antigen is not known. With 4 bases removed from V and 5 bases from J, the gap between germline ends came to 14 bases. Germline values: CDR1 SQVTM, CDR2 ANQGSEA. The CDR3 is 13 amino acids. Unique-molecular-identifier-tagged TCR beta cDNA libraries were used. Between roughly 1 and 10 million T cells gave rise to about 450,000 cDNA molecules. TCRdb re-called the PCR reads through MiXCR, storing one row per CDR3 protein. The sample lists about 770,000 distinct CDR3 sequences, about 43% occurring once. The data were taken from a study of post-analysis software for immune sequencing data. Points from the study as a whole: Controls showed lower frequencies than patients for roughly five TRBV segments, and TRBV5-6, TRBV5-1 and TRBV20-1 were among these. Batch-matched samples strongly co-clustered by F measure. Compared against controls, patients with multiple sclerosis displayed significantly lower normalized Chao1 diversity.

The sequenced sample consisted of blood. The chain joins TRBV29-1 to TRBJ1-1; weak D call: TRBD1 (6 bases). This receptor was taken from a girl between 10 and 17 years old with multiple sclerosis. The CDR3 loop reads CSVGAGAATEAFF. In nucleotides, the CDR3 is TGCAGCGTTGGCGCAGGGGCCGCAACTGAAGCTTTCTTT.